These T cell receptor beta chains were read from a single sample in a study of T cell clonotyping in hematopoietic cell transplantation. TCRdb's copy holds only in-frame clones and misses some; the assay was immunoSEQ multiplex PCR. The sample has roughly 13,000 clones, 62% seen once. The sequencing sample was made of PBMCs. These receptor sequences come from a human donor who either received an allogeneic hematopoietic cell transplant for a myeloid malignancy or was a related donor (not recorded which). Some clones in this sample may be carry-over from other donors' samples. CDR3s include the opening cysteine and the closing phenylalanine or tryptophan. The order of the fields is J gene, V gene, D gene, clone size, CDR3 DNA, CDR3 protein. A D gene is named only where the DNA matches it firmly. Rows may omit the clone size; those that give it use once, few, many or a size class.

j_gene: TRBJ2-7
v_gene: TRBV20-1
d_gene: NA
abundance: NA
CDR3nt: TGCAGTGCACCCTTTAGCGGCAGGCAGTACTTC
CDR3aa: CSAPFSGRQYF

j_gene: TRBJ2-2
v_gene: TRBV25-1
d_gene: NA
abundance: NA
CDR3nt: TGTGCCAGCAGTGAATTAGGACAGGGGGAGCTGTTTTTT
CDR3aa: CASSELGQGELFF

j_gene: TRBJ2-2
v_gene: TRBV25-1
d_gene: NA
abundance: once
CDR3nt: TGTGCCAGCAGTGACAGTGTATACACCGGGGAGCTGTTTTTT
CDR3aa: CASSDSVYTGELFF

j_gene: TRBJ1-5
v_gene: TRBV6-5
d_gene: NA
abundance: NA
CDR3nt: TGTGCCAGCAGTTACCCAGGCCAGCCCCAGCATTTT
CDR3aa: CASSYPGQPQHF

j_gene: TRBJ1-4
v_gene: TRBV7-2
d_gene: NA
abundance: NA
CDR3nt: TGTGCCAGCAGCTTAGTCCCCGGGGCCTTTTCCGAAAAACTGTTTTTT
CDR3aa: CASSLVPGAFSEKLFF

j_gene: TRBJ2-7
v_gene: TRBV4-3
d_gene: NA
abundance: NA
CDR3nt: TGCGCCAGCAGCCAAGATGGCCCCCGGGACGAGCAGTACTTC
CDR3aa: CASSQDGPRDEQYF

j_gene: TRBJ1-5
v_gene: TRBV2
d_gene: NA
abundance: NA
CDR3nt: TGTGCCAGCACCCCGGGGTACGGCAATCAGCCCCAGCATTTT
CDR3aa: CASTPGYGNQPQHF

j_gene: TRBJ2-3
v_gene: TRBV4-3
d_gene: TRBD2
abundance: NA
CDR3nt: TGCGCCAGCAGCCAAGAGGCTAGCGGGGGCACAGATACGCAGTATTTT
CDR3aa: CASSQEASGGTDTQYF

j_gene: TRBJ2-3
v_gene: TRBV30
d_gene: NA
abundance: few
CDR3nt: TGTGCCTGGAGGGCAGGGGCAGATACGCAGTATTTT
CDR3aa: CAWRAGADTQYF

j_gene: TRBJ1-5
v_gene: TRBV19
d_gene: TRBD1
abundance: NA
CDR3nt: TGTGCCAGTAGTACGACAGGGGGGAATCAGCCCCAGCATTTT
CDR3aa: CASSTTGGNQPQHF

j_gene: TRBJ1-5
v_gene: TRBV29-1
d_gene: NA
abundance: once
CDR3nt: TGCAGCGTCGCTCACAGGGAAGGGCCCCAGCATTTT
CDR3aa: CSVAHREGPQHF

j_gene: TRBJ2-5
v_gene: TRBV14
d_gene: TRBD2
abundance: NA
CDR3nt: TGTGCCAGCAGCTTGGGACTAGCGCAAGAGACCCAGTACTTC
CDR3aa: CASSLGLAQETQYF

j_gene: TRBJ1-1
v_gene: TRBV6-5
d_gene: NA
abundance: once
CDR3nt: TGTGCCAGCAGTTATACAAAGGGGACTGAAGCTTTCTTT
CDR3aa: CASSYTKGTEAFF

j_gene: TRBJ2-2
v_gene: TRBV6-1
d_gene: TRBD2
abundance: NA
CDR3nt: TGTGCCAGCAGCCTAGCGGGGAGCTCCGGGGAGCTGTTTTTT
CDR3aa: CASSLAGSSGELFF

j_gene: TRBJ2-5
v_gene: TRBV5-8
d_gene: NA
abundance: once
CDR3nt: TGTGCCAGCAGCTTGGTTCAAGAGACCCAGTACTTC
CDR3aa: CASSLVQETQYF

j_gene: TRBJ2-7
v_gene: TRBV27
d_gene: TRBD1
abundance: NA
CDR3nt: TGTGCCAGCACACCGGGACAGGGTCTCCACGAGCAGTACTTC
CDR3aa: CASTPGQGLHEQYF